This T cell receptor (beta chain) is from a study of CXCR3-negative and CXCR3-positive naive CD8 T cells. Study-wide context: Sequencing gave 110 million to 150 million TRB reads overall, about 1.5 +/- 0.3 million per library. Overall study results and limits: In CXCR3-positive naive cells, the TRB CDR3s were more hydrophobic than in CXCR3-negative naive cells. Memory CD8+ cells showed much lower diversity, while both naive subsets were comparably high.

In germline, CDR1 is ENHRY, CDR2 SYGVKD. This CDR3 is 14 amino acids long. Carrying UMI labels, the TRB cDNA libraries were prepared through 5' RACE. TCRdb re-called the 5' RACE reads, yielding one record per CDR3 amino acid sequence without DNA. The sample data list approximately 6,100 distinct CDR3 sequences. In the case of this clonotype: Its cognate antigen is unknown.

Naive CD8+ T cells showed a CD45RO-CCR7+CD27+CD95- phenotype. The chain carries TRBV10-3 and TRBJ1-1; TCRdb returns TRBD1, unconfirmable since there is no DNA. Sequencing input: naive CXCR3+ CD8+ T cells from blood. Described subset: CD45RO-CCR7+CD27+CD95- naive CD8+ T cells expressing CXCR3 (TNR3+). This TCR was recovered from a human donor in good health. Some clones in this sample may be carry-over from other donors' samples. The chain's CDR3 is CANSERTVNNEAFF.